These T cell receptor beta chains were read from a single sample in a study of CD4 T cells in relation to SARS-CoV-2 and coronaviruses. Here immunoSEQ multiplex PCR was the method, and the copy in TCRdb shows in-frame clones only, minus some. The repertoire holds roughly 30,000 clones, with over 60% as singletons. Antigens for these TCRs are unknown. Sequencing was carried out using memory CD4+ T cells from PBMCs, cultured in vitro. These receptors were collected from an adult with COVID-19. CDR3s include the opening cysteine and the closing phenylalanine or tryptophan. The D gene is left open where the match is weak. The size entry is marked missing in some rows and otherwise reads once, few, many or a size class.

>.|TRBJ2-7|.|TRBV29-1
CSVITGTSSYEQYF
TGCAGCGTAATAACTGGGACCAGCTCCTACGAGCAGTACTTC
>.|TRBJ2-6|.|TRBV29-1
CSVDSGGANVLTF
TGCAGCGTTGATTCCGGTGGGGCCAACGTCCTGACTTTC
>.|TRBJ2-3|.|TRBV5-6
CASALEKGGTDTQYF
TGTGCCAGCGCCCTTGAGAAGGGGGGCACAGATACGCAGTATTTT
>.|TRBJ2-5|once|TRBV5-6
CASSLRFIQETQYF
TGTGCCAGCAGCTTAAGGTTTATCCAAGAGACCCAGTACTTC
>TRBD1|TRBJ1-4|.|TRBV27
CASSLGTGGEKLFF
TGTGCCAGCAGTTTAGGGACAGGCGGGGAAAAACTGTTTTTT
>TRBD2|TRBJ2-3|.|TRBV6-4
CASRGGRGDTDTQYF
TGTGCCAGCAGGGGCGGGAGGGGTGACACAGATACGCAGTATTTT
>TRBD2|TRBJ2-3|.|TRBV29-1
CSAQGGLAESTDTQYF
TGCAGCGCCCAGGGGGGACTAGCGGAGAGCACAGATACGCAGTATTTT
>.|TRBJ2-6|.|TRBV4-1
CASSQVQGSGANVLTF
TGCGCCAGCAGCCAAGTACAAGGATCCGGGGCCAACGTCCTGACTTTC
>TRBD1|TRBJ1-6|.|TRBV19
CASSTTGGGSPLHF
TGTGCCAGTAGTACGACAGGGGGCGGTTCACCCCTCCACTTT
>TRBD1|TRBJ1-3|once|TRBV5-8
CASSRQGTGNTIYF
TGTGCCAGCAGCCGACAGGGTACTGGAAACACCATATATTTT
>.|TRBJ2-1|.|TRBV5-1
CASRLVVSNEQFF
TGCGCCAGCAGGTTGGTTGTTAGCAATGAGCAGTTCTTC
>.|TRBJ2-7|.|TRBV9
CASSVDLGEQYF
TGTGCCAGCAGCGTAGACCTTGGGGAGCAGTACTTC
>.|TRBJ2-7|few|TRBV4-1
CASSQGFVGSVEQYF
TGCGCCAGCAGCCAAGGGTTCGTGGGGAGCGTGGAGCAGTACTTC
>TRBD2|TRBJ2-7|.|TRBV20-1
CSASLAGYEQYF
TGCAGTGCTAGTCTAGCGGGCTACGAGCAGTACTTC
>.|TRBJ2-7|.|TRBV11-2
CASSLEVSHGGAQYF
TGTGCCAGCAGCTTAGAGGTTTCTCACGGGGGTGCGCAGTACTTC
>.|TRBJ2-7|.|TRBV28
CASSISAAYEQYF
TGTGCCAGCAGTATAAGCGCAGCCTACGAGCAGTACTTC
>.|TRBJ1-2|.|TRBV6-5
CASSYPGMGGYTF
TGTGCCAGCAGTTACCCAGGGATGGGTGGCTACACCTTC
>TRBD2|TRBJ2-3|.|TRBV6-2/TRBV6-3
CASSLTSGSTDTQYF
TGTGCCAGCAGTTTGACTAGCGGGAGCACAGATACGCAGTATTTT
>.|TRBJ2-5|.|TRBV18
CASSPPSVQETQYF
TGTGCCAGCTCACCACCGTCAGTCCAAGAGACCCAGTACTTC
>TRBD2|TRBJ2-1|.|TRBV7-9
CASSSTSGSAPSYNEQFF
TGTGCCAGCAGCTCGACTAGCGGGAGCGCCCCCTCCTACAATGAGCAGTTCTTC
>.|TRBJ2-3|.|TRBV5-6
CASSPRALRTDTQYF
TGTGCCAGCAGCCCCCGGGCGCTACGCACAGATACGCAGTATTTT